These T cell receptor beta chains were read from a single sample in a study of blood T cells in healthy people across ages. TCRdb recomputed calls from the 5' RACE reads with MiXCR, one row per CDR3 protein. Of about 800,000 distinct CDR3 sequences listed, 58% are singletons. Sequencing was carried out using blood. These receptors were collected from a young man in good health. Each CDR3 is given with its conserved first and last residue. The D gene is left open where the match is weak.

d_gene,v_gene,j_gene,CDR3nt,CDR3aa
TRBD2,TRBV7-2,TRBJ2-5,TGTGCCAGCAGCGCAAGACTAGCGGGAGAGGAGACCCAGTACTTC,CASSARLAGEETQYF
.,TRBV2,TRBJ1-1,TGTGCCAGCAGTCCCGCAGGTCGCACTGAAGCTTTCTTT,CASSPAGRTEAFF
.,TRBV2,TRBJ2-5,TGTGCCGGAGACAGGGGCACCGGGAGGAATGAGCAGTACTTC,CAGDRGTGRNEQYF
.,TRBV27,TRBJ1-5,TGTGCCAGCAGTCGTGCTTGGTCGGGGACGAATCAGCCCCAGCATTTT,CASSRAWSGTNQPQHF
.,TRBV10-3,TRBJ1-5,TGTGCCATCAGTGACCCCAGCGAGGGCAATCAGCCCCAGCATTTT,CAISDPSEGNQPQHF
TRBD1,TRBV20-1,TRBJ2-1,TGCAGTGCTAGAGATCCAAGGACAGGGGTCAAAAGCTCCTACAATGAGCAGTTCTTC,CSARDPRTGVKSSYNEQFF
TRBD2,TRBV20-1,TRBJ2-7,TGCAGTGCTAGAGTGGCCCTTTGGCGGGGGGTCTACGAGCAGTACTTC,CSARVALWRGVYEQYF
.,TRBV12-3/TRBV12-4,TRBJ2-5,TGTGCCAGCAGCGTAATGGGATTAGAGACCCAGTACTTC,CASSVMGLETQYF
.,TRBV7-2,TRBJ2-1,TGTGCCAGCAGCGTAGGGCCTAGCTCCAATGAGCAGTTCTTC,CASSVGPSSNEQFF
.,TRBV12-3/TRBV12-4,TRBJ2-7,TGTGCCAGCAGGTTGCAGGGGAGCCCCTACGAGCAGTACTTC,CASRLQGSPYEQYF
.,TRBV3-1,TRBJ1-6,TGTGCCAGCAGCGCTCGGGAGTATAATTCACCCCTCCACTTT,CASSAREYNSPLHF
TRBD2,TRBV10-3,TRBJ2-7,TGTGCCATCAATCAAGCGGGGACCGAGCAGTACTTC,CAINQAGTEQYF
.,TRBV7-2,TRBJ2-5,TGTGCCAGCAGCTTAGAGAAGCAAGAGACCCAGTACTTC,CASSLEKQETQYF